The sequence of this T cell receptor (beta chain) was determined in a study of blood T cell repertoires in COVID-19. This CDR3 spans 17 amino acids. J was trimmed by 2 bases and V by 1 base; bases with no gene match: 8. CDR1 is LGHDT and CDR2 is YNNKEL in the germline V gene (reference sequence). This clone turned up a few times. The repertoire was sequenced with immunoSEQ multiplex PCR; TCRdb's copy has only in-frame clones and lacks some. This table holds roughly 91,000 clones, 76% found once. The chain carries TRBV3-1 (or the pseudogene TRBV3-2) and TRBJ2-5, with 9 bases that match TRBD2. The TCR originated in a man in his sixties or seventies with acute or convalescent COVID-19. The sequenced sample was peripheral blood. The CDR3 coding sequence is TGTGCCAGCAGCCAAGTTCTGGCTAGCGGGGTTCAAGAGACCCAGTACTTC. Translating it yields CASSQVLASGVQETQYF.